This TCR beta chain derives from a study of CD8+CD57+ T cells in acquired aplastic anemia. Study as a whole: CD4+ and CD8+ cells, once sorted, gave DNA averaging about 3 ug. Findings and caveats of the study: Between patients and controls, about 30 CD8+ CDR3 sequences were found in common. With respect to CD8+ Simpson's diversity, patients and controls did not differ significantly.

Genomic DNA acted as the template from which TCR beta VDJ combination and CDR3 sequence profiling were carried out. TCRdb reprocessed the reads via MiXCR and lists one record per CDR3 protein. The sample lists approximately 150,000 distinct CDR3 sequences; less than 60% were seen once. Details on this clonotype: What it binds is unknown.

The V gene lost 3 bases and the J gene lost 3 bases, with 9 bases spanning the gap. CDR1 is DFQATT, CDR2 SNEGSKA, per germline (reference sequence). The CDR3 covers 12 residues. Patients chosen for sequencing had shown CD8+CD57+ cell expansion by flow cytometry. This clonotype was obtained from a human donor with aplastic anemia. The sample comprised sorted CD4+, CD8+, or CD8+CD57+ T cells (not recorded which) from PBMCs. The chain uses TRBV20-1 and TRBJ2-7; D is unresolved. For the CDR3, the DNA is TGCAGTGCTAGGGCCGGCAACTACGAGCAGTACTTC. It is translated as CSARAGNYEQYF.